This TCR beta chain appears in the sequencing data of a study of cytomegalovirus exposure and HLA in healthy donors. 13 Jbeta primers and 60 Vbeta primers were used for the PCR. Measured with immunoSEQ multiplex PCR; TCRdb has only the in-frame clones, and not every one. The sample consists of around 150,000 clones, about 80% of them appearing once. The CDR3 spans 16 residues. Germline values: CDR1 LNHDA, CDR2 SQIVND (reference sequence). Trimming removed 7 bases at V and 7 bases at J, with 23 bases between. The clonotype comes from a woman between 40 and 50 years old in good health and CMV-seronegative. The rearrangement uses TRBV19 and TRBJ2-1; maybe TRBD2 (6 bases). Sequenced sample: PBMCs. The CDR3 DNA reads TGTGCCAGTAACCCGCCGGGAAGGTCGGGAGATAATGAGCAGTTCTTC. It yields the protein CASNPPGRSGDNEQFF.